This T cell receptor (beta chain) was retrieved from a study of blood T cell repertoires in COVID-19. In the study overall: Acute-phase and convalescent COVID-19 samples originated in the United States, Italy and Spain. PBMCs, B-cell-depleted T cells, or T cells provided the cDNA or gDNA that made up the material.

CDR3 size: 15 residues. Germline V gene data show CDR1 as MDHEN and CDR2 as SYDVKM. V lost 2 bases to trimming and J lost 5 bases, with 13 bases between them. Sequencing used immunoSEQ multiplex PCR; TCRdb keeps in-frame clones, though not all of them. The sample lists 100,000 to 150,000 clones; roughly 80% were seen once. This clone was seen a few times. The chain joins TRBV28 to TRBJ1-3; D unresolved. Input material: peripheral blood. This TCR derives from a man aged 55 to 70 with acute or convalescent COVID-19. This CDR3 is CASSLRPGVRNTIYF. As DNA, the CDR3 is TGTGCCAGCAGTTTACGACCGGGAGTTAGAAACACCATATATTTT. The full variable domain, with the rest looked up from reference TRBV28 and TRBJ1-3, is DVKVTQSSRYLVKRTGEKVFLECVQDMDHENMFWYRQDPGLGLRLIYFSYDVKMKEKGDIPEGYSVSREKKERFSLILESASTNQTSMYLCASSLRPGVRNTIYFGEGSWLTVV.